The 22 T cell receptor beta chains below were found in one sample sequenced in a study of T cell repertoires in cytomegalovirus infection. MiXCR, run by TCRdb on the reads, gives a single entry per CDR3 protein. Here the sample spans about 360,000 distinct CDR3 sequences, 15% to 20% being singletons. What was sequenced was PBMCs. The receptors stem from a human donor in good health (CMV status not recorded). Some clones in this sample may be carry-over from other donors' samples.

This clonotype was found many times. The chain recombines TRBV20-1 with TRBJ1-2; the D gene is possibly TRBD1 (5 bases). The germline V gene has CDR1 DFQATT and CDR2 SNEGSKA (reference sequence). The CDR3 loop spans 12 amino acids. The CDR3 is CRAHRTNYGYTF. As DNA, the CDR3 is TGCAGGGCGCACAGGACGAACTATGGCTACACCTTC.

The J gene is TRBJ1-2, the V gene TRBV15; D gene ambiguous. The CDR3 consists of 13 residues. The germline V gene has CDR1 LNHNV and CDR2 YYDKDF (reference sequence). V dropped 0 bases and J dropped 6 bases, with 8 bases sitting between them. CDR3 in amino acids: CATSRDVGDGYTF. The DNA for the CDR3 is TGTGCCACCAGCAGAGATGTTGGAGATGGCTACACCTTC.

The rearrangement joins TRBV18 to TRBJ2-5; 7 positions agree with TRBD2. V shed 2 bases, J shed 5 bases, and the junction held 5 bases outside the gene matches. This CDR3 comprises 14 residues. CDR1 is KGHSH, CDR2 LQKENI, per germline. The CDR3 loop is CASSPASGKETQYF. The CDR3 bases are TGTGCCAGCTCACCAGCTAGCGGAAAGGAGACCCAGTACTTC.

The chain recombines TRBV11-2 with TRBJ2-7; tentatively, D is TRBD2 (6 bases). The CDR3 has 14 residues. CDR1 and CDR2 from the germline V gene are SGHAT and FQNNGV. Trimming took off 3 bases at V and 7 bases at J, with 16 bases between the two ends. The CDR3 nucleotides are TGTGCCAGCAGCTTCCTCGGCGGGGCGGGGGAGCAGTACTTC. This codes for CASSFLGGAGEQYF.

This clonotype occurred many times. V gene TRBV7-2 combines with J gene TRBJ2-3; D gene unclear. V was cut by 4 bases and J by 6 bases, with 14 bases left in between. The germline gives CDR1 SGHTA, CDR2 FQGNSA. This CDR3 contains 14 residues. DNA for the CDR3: TGTGCCAGCAGCTCGCGAAGGGCCTCGGATACGCAGTATTTT. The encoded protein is CASSSRRASDTQYF.

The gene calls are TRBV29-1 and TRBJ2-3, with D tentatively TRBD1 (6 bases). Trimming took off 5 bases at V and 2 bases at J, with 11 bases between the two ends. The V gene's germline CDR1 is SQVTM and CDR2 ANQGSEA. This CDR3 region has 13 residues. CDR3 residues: CSVPRQDTDTQYF. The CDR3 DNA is TGCAGCGTTCCCCGACAGGACACAGATACGCAGTATTTT.

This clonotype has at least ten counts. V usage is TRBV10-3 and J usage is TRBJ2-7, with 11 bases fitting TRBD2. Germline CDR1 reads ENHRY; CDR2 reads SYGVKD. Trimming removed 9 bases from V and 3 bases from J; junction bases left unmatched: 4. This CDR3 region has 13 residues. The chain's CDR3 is CAIKLAGDYEQYF. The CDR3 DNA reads TGTGCCATAAAACTAGCGGGGGACTACGAGCAGTACTTC.

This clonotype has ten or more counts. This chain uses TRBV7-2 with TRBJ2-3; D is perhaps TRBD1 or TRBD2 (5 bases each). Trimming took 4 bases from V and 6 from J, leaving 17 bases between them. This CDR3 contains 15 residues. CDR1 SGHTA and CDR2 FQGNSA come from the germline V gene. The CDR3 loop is CASSSLVGGTDTQYF. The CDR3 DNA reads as TGTGCCAGCAGCTCTCTCGTTGGTGGGACGGATACGCAGTATTTT.

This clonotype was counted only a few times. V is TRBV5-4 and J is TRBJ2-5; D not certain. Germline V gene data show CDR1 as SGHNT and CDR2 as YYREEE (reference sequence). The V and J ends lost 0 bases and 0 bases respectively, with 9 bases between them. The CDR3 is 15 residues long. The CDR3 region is CASSLDNWYQETQYF. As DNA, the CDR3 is TGTGCCAGCAGCTTGGACAATTGGTACCAAGAGACCCAGTACTTC.

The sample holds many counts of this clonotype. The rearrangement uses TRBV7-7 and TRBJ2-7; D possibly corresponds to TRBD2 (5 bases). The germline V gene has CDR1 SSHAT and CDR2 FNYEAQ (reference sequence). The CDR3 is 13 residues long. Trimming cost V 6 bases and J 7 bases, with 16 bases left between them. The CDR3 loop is CASSQDPSGEQYF. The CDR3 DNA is TGTGCCAGCAGTCAAGACCCCTCGGGGGAGCAGTACTTC.

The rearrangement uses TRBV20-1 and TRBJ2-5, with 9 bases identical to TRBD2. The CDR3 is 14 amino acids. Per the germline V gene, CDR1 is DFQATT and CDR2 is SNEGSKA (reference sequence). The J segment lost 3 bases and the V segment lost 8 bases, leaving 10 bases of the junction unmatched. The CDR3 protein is CSTVLGGGEETQYF. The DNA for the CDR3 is TGCAGTACGGTCCTTGGCGGGGGGGAAGAGACCCAGTACTTC.

CDR3 sequence: CASTTGSSSYNEQFF. CDR3 DNA sequence: TGTGCCAGCACCACCGGGAGCAGCTCCTACAATGAGCAGTTCTTC. The genes are TRBV11-2 and TRBJ2-1; D is possibly TRBD2 (6 bases). CDR1 is SGHAT and CDR2 is FQNNGV in the germline V gene. The CDR3 has 15 amino acids. Trimming cost V 7 bases and J 0 bases, with 13 bases left between them.

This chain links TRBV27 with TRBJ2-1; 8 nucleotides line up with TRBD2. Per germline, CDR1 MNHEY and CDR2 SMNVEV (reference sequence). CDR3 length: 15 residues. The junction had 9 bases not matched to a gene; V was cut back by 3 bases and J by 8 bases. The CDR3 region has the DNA TGTGCCAGCAGTTTCACGGGGACTAGACGCGATGAGCAGTTCTTC. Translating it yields CASSFTGTRRDEQFF.

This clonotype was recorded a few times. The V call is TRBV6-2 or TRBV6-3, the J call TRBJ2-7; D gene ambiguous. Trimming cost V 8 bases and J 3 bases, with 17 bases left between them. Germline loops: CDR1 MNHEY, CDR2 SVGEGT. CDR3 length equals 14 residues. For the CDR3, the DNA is TGTGCCAGCCCAGACCCTTGGGTTATCTACGAGCAGTACTTC. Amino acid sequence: CASPDPWVIYEQYF.

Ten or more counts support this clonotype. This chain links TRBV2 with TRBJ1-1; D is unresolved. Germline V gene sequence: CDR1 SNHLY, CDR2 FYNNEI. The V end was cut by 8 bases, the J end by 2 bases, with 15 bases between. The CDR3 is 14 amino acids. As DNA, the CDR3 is TGTGCCAGCCGGACGGCGGCAGTTAACACTGAAGCTTTCTTT. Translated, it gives CASRTAAVNTEAFF.

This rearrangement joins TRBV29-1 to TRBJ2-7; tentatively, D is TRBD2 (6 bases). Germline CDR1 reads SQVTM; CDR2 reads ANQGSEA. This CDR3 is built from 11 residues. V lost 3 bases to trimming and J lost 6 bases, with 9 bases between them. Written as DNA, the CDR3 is TGCAGCGTTGAGTGGAGGGGCGAGCAGTACTTC. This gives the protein CSVEWRGEQYF.

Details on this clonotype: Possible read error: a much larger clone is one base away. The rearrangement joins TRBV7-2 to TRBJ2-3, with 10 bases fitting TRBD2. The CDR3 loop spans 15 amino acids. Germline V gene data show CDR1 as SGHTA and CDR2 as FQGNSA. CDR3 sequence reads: CACSATGTSVDTQYF. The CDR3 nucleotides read TGTGCCTGCAGCGCTACCGGGACTAGCGTTGATACGCAGTATTTT.

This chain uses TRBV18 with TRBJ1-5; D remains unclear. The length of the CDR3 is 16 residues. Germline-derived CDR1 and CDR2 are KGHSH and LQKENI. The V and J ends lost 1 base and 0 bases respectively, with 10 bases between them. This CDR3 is CASSPRPDYSNQPQHF. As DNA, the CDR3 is TGTGCCAGCTCACCACGGCCGGACTATAGCAATCAGCCCCAGCATTTT.

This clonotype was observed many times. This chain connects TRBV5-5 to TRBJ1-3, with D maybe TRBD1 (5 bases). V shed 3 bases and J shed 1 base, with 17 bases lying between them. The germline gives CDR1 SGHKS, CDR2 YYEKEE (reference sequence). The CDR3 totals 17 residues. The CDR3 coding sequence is TGTGCCAGCAGCTATACGGGACTGAGCCTTTCTGGAAACACCATATATTTT. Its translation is CASSYTGLSLSGNTIYF.

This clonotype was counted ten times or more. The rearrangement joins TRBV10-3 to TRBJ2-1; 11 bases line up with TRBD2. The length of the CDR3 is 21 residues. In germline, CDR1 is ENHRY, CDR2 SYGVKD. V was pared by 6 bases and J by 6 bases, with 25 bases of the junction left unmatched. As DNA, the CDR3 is TGTGCCATCAGGGCGCGCGTGGTAGCGGGGGGGCCCGAGCTCATCTTCAATGAGCAGTTCTTC. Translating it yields CAIRARVVAGGPELIFNEQFF.

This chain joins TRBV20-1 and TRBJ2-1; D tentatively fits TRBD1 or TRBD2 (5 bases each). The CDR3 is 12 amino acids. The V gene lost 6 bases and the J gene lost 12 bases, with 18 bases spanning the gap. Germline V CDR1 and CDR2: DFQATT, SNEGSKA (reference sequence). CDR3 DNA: TGCAGTGCCGGGGCTTCCGGGATAGGGCAGTTCTTC. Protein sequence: CSAGASGIGQFF.

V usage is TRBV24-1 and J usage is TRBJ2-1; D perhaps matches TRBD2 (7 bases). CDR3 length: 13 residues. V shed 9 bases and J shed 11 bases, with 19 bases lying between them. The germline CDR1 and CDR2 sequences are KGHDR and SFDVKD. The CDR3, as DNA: TGTGCCACCGGGGGGGGCTACCCTCACCAGCAGTTCTTC. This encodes CATGGGYPHQQFF.